Below are 15 T cell receptor beta chains sequenced from a single sample in a study of early T cells in non-severe SARS-CoV-2 infection. Using its own MiXCR run on the 5' RACE reads, TCRdb lists one record per CDR3 protein. The sample carries roughly 51,000 distinct CDR3 sequences, about 6.2% recorded once. Sequenced material: whole blood. These receptors came from an adult who was a healthcare worker with PCR-confirmed SARS-CoV-2 infection or an uninfected control (not recorded which).

This clonotype came up many times. The chain uses TRBV7-2 and TRBJ1-6; the match to TRBD1 covers 7 bases. Trimming took 5 bases from V and 4 from J; bases not matched to a gene: 2. The length of the CDR3 is 14 residues. Germline assignment: CDR1 SGHTA and CDR2 FQGNSA. CDR3 sequence: CASSPGQYNSPLHF. As DNA, the CDR3 is TGTGCCAGCAGCCCGGGACAGTATAATTCACCCCTCCACTTT.

With respect to this clonotype: The DNA is omitted, as the CDR3 cannot be located on it reliably, and the CDR3 follows TCRdb's listing. The chain links TRBV4-3 to TRBJ2-2; the tabulated D call, TRBD1, remains unverified against the DNA. Germline-derived CDR1 and CDR2 are LGHNA and YSLEER. A total of 17 residues make up the CDR3, ends included. The CDR3 here is CASSQGGVGATPGSCFF.

This clonotype was seen repeatedly, ten times or more. The chain is built from TRBV12-3 or TRBV12-4 and TRBJ2-2; D ambiguous. This CDR3 is built from 14 residues. V lost 6 bases and J 2 bases, leaving 10 bases between the germline ends. The CDR3 nucleotides read TGTGCCAGCAGCCGACGGCCAAACACCGGGGAGCTGTTTTTT. This translates into CASSRRPNTGELFF.

This clonotype was observed a handful of times. This sequence joins TRBV6-5 and TRBJ1-3; D is possibly TRBD1 (6 bases). CDR1 and CDR2 (germline): MNHEY, SVGAGI. This CDR3 is 16 amino acids long. V shed 7 bases and J shed 0 bases, with 16 bases lying between them. The DNA for the CDR3 is TGTGCCAGCACTTTACAGGGAGGCACCTCTGGAAACACCATATATTTT. It encodes CASTLQGGTSGNTIYF.

This clonotype was observed at least ten times. The chain joins TRBV15 to TRBJ1-6; 12 bases agree with TRBD1. The junction had 4 bases not matched to a gene; V was cut back by 0 bases and J by 7 bases. Germline CDR1 LNHNV, CDR2 YYDKDF (reference sequence). CDR3 length: 17 amino acids. The CDR3 region is CATSRDRDRGHNSPLHF. CDR3 nucleotide sequence: TGTGCCACCAGCAGAGATAGGGACAGGGGGCACAATTCACCCCTCCACTTT. The full variable domain, its missing parts supplied by reference TRBV15 and TRBJ1-6, is DAMVIQNPRYQVTQFGKPVTLSCSQTLNHNVMYWYQQKSSQAPKLLFHYYDKDFNNEADTPDNFQSRRPNTSFCFLDIRSPGLGDTAMYLCATSRDRDRGHNSPLHFGNGTRLTVT.

The chain links TRBV5-5 to TRBJ2-3; TRBD1 might be the D (5 bases). With 4 bases removed from V and 0 bases from J, the gap between germline ends came to 12 bases. Germline V gene lookup returns CDR1 SGHKS and CDR2 YYEKEE (reference sequence). CDR3 size: 15 residues. The CDR3: CASSPQGVSTDTQYF. The CDR3 DNA reads as TGTGCCAGCAGCCCCCAAGGGGTTAGCACAGATACGCAGTATTTT.

The genes are TRBV7-8 and TRBJ2-5, with D possibly being TRBD1 (5 bases). Germline CDR1 reads SGHVS; CDR2 reads FQNEAQ. The CDR3 extends over 16 amino acids. With 5 bases removed from V and 4 bases from J, the gap between germline ends came to 20 bases. For the CDR3, the DNA is TGTGCCAGCAGCCTCCTATCCCTGGGGCAGGGAGAGACCCAGTACTTC. Its translation: CASSLLSLGQGETQYF.

This chain joins TRBV18 and TRBJ2-1; either TRBD1 or TRBD2 may fit D (6 bases each). Germline V gene lookup returns CDR1 KGHSH and CDR2 LQKENI. Deletions cut 6 bases from V and 1 base from J, with 10 bases between. The CDR3 has 14 amino acids. The CDR3 sequence: CASSRGQSYNEQFF. The CDR3 DNA sequence: TGTGCCAGCTCCCGGGGGCAGTCCTACAATGAGCAGTTCTTC.

This clonotype was seen many times. The V call is TRBV19, the J call TRBJ2-3; 7 bases are a match to TRBD1. Germline CDR1 and CDR2: LNHDA and SQIVND (reference sequence). This CDR3 has 14 residues. The V and J ends lost 5 bases and 2 bases, in that order; junction bases with no gene match: 4. For the CDR3, the DNA is TGTGCCAGTAGTTTCGACAGGGCCACAGATACGCAGTATTTT. Translating it yields CASSFDRATDTQYF.

J is TRBJ2-5 and V is TRBV5-1; D tentatively fits TRBD1 or TRBD2 (5 bases each). This CDR3 spans 15 amino acids. Trimming took 3 bases from V and 2 from J, leaving 14 bases between them. Germline loops: CDR1 SGHRS, CDR2 YFSETQ. CDR3 DNA: TGCGCCAGCAGCTCTTGGGGCGGGTTACAAGAGACCCAGTACTTC. Translating gives CASSSWGGLQETQYF.

This clonotype came up many times. The chain carries TRBV6-6 and TRBJ2-2; TRBD1 is a possible D gene (6 bases). Between the trimmed V and J ends, which lost 6 bases and 4 bases, there was a span of 9 bases. Germline CDR1 reads MNHNY; CDR2 reads SVGAGI (reference sequence). The CDR3 is made up of 13 amino acids. CDR3 coding DNA: TGTGCCAGCAGCTTGGACAGCACCGGGGAGCTGTTTTTT. Protein sequence: CASSLDSTGELFF.

This clonotype has more than one count but fewer than ten. The chain combines TRBV6-5 with TRBJ2-7; D possibly corresponds to TRBD2 (6 bases). The CDR3 is made up of 15 amino acids. Trimming left V 5 bases short and J 6 bases short, with 20 bases between. In germline, CDR1 is MNHEY, CDR2 SVGAGI. The CDR3 loop reads CASSPPPGLPSEQYF. The CDR3, as DNA: TGTGCCAGCAGTCCCCCCCCGGGACTGCCTTCCGAGCAGTACTTC.

This clonotype was counted many times. The chain carries TRBV20-1 and TRBJ2-5, with 13 bases aligning to TRBD2. The length of the CDR3 is 16 residues. Germline values: CDR1 DFQATT, CDR2 SNEGSKA (reference sequence). Germline trimming cut 3 bases from V and 7 bases from J; bases unmatched to any gene: 11. CDR3: CSARQLAGGPVGTQYF. The CDR3 DNA sequence: TGCAGTGCTAGGCAACTAGCGGGGGGGCCCGTGGGGACCCAGTACTTC.

This clonotype was counted many times. The CDR3 DNA reads TGTGCCAGCAGTTCCTGGACAGAGGGGGAGACCCAGTACTTC. This encodes CASSSWTEGETQYF. The chain has TRBV12-3 or TRBV12-4 and TRBJ2-5; possible D gene TRBD1, 6 bases. The CDR3 covers 14 residues. The ends were cut back, 4 bases at V and 5 bases at J, with 14 bases in the middle.

This clonotype was seen ten or more times. This chain uses TRBV18 with TRBJ2-6; D might be TRBD1 or TRBD2, each matching 5 bases. Germline loops: CDR1 KGHSH, CDR2 LQKENI. The CDR3 is made up of 15 amino acids. The V end lost 4 bases, the J end lost 8 bases, and 15 bases lay between the germline ends. The CDR3 sequence: CASSQPGPGTNVLTF. Written as DNA, the CDR3 is TGTGCCAGCTCACAACCGGGACCGGGAACCAACGTCCTGACTTTC.